A single sample is the source of the 22 T cell receptor beta chains below, sequenced in a study of T cells in Graves' hyperthyroidism and ophthalmopathy. RNA transcripts served as the template for amplifying TCR beta CDR3 regions. A first-round RT-PCR of the TCR CDR3 used the HTBI primer set. TCRdb passed the multiplex PCR reads through MiXCR, listing each CDR3 protein once. The sample consists of 650,000 to 850,000 distinct CDR3 sequences, around 19% of them appearing once. Sequences were obtained from blood. These receptors were taken from a woman in her 50s with Graves' hyperthyroidism that later progressed to Graves' ophthalmopathy.

This clonotype was seen ten or more times. The J gene is TRBJ2-2, the V gene TRBV27, with 11 bases aligning to TRBD2. CDR3 size: 16 residues. Trimming cost V 8 bases and J 7 bases; bases outside gene matches: 12. CDR1 MNHEY and CDR2 SMNVEV come from the germline V gene (reference sequence). The CDR3 sequence: CASGLIAGGQYGELFF. The CDR3 DNA reads as TGTGCCAGCGGACTCATAGCGGGGGGGCAGTACGGGGAGCTGTTTTTT.

DNA of the CDR3: TGTGCCAGTAGTATACCAACACAGTGGGGGGGCAATCAGCCCCAGCATTTT. Its translation: CASSIPTQWGGNQPQHF. The chain recombines TRBV19 with TRBJ1-5; possible D gene TRBD1, 5 bases. Germline V gene data show CDR1 as LNHDA and CDR2 as SQIVND (reference sequence). CDR3 length: 17 residues. Trimming stripped 2 bases from V and 2 bases from J, with 16 bases between.

This clonotype was seen many times. This chain connects TRBV9 to TRBJ1-1; D gene uncertain. The germline CDR1 and CDR2 sequences are SGDLS and YYNGEE. The V end lost 0 bases, the J end lost 1 base, and 7 bases lay between the germline ends. The CDR3 has 14 residues. The CDR3 nucleotides read TGTGCCAGCAGCGTAGTCTCTCCGAACACTGAAGCTTTCTTT. It yields the protein CASSVVSPNTEAFF.

This clonotype was counted between two and nine times. This sequence joins TRBV12-5 and TRBJ1-6, with D hard to call. Per germline, CDR1 LGHNT and CDR2 FRNRAP. This CDR3 contains 14 residues. Trimming stripped 1 base from V and 9 bases from J, with 10 bases between. The CDR3 nucleotides are TGTGCTAGTGGTTTGGAGAGTAGGATTTCACCCCTCCACTTT. Translated: CASGLESRISPLHF. Full variable domain (outside the CDR3, taken from reference TRBV12-5 and TRBJ1-6): DARVTQTPRHKVTEMGQEVTMRCQPILGHNTVFWYRQTMMQGLELLAYFRNRAPLDDSGMPKDRFSAEMPDATLATLKIQPSEPRDSAVYFCASGLESRISPLHFGNGTRLTVT.

The chain employs TRBV19 and TRBJ2-7; a possible D gene is TRBD2 (6 bases). V was trimmed by 7 bases and J by 4 bases, leaving 14 bases between them. CDR1 and CDR2 from the germline V gene are LNHDA and SQIVND (reference sequence). The CDR3 loop spans 13 amino acids. CDR3 sequence reads: CASTPPEGYEQYF. In DNA form, the CDR3 reads TGTGCCAGTACCCCCCCGGAGGGTTACGAGCAGTACTTC.

This chain joins TRBV12-3 or TRBV12-4 and TRBJ1-1; 10 bases line up with TRBD1. The J segment lost 5 bases and the V segment lost 6 bases, leaving 3 bases of the junction unmatched. CDR3 length: 13 residues. The CDR3 coding sequence is TGTGCCAGCAGCGACAGGGGGCGGACTGAAGCTTTCTTT. Amino acid sequence: CASSDRGRTEAFF.

This clonotype was observed once. The chain employs TRBV24-1 and TRBJ1-1; D remains unclear. With 5 bases removed from V and 2 bases from J, the gap between germline ends came to 11 bases. Germline CDR1 is KGHDR and CDR2 is SFDVKD. The CDR3 runs 14 residues. DNA of the CDR3: TGTGCCACCAGTGGGCCCGGGATTAACACTGAAGCTTTCTTT. Residues: CATSGPGINTEAFF.

The chain recombines TRBV12-3 or TRBV12-4 with TRBJ2-3; 7 positions agree with TRBD2. V gave up 6 bases and J gave up 0 bases; unmatched junction bases: 9. The CDR3 spans 16 residues. The CDR3 region is CASSQTRGGSTDTQYF. CDR3 bases: TGTGCCAGCAGCCAGACTCGCGGGGGTAGCACAGATACGCAGTATTTT.

This clonotype was counted a few times. J is TRBJ2-7 and V is TRBV2, with 9 bases identical to TRBD1. CDR3 length equals 14 residues. Trimming removed 4 bases from V and 3 bases from J; junction bases left unmatched: 4. Germline V CDR1 and CDR2: SNHLY, FYNNEI. The CDR3 loop reads CASSVGQGLYEQYF. CDR3 DNA: TGTGCCAGCAGTGTTGGACAGGGGCTCTACGAGCAGTACTTC.

The rearrangement joins TRBV5-5 to TRBJ1-2; D gene ambiguous. Looked up from germline, CDR1 is SGHKS and CDR2 is YYEKEE (reference sequence). There are 14 residues in the CDR3. The V end lost 5 bases, the J end lost 4 bases, and 15 bases lay between the germline ends. The CDR3 DNA is TGTGCCAGCAGTAGAGGCGGCCGGAGCTATGGCTACACCTTC. Translating it yields CASSRGGRSYGYTF.

The V call is TRBV6-2 or TRBV6-3, the J call TRBJ1-2, with TRBD1 as a possible D gene (5 bases). The length of the CDR3 is 13 residues. Per germline, CDR1 MNHEY and CDR2 SVGEGT. The V end lost 5 bases, the J end lost 8 bases, and 15 bases lay between the germline ends. The CDR3 DNA is TGTGCCAGCAGTATTCTGGGGGTAGGCGGCTACACCTTC. Its translation: CASSILGVGGYTF.

This clonotype was found many times. The V gene is TRBV5-5, the J gene TRBJ2-3, with 9 bases identical to TRBD2. CDR1 is SGHKS, CDR2 YYEKEE, per germline (reference sequence). This CDR3 contains 17 residues. Germline trimming cut 4 bases from V and 4 bases from J; bases unmatched to any gene: 13. CDR3 nucleotides: TGTGCCAGCAGCCTCGTGACTAGCGGAGGAAGCCCAGATACGCAGTATTTT. Its protein product is CASSLVTSGGSPDTQYF.

The chain is built from TRBV7-9 and TRBJ2-1; TRBD1 matches 7 bases. Trimming removed 5 bases from V and 0 bases from J; junction bases left unmatched: 13. Germline values: CDR1 SEHNR, CDR2 FQNEAQ (reference sequence). The CDR3 totals 18 residues. This CDR3 is CASSLPLTGTHSYNEQFF. The CDR3 region has the DNA TGTGCCAGCAGCCTCCCCCTGACAGGGACCCACTCCTACAATGAGCAGTTCTTC.

In its sample, this clonotype was seen many times. In nucleotides, the CDR3 is TGCAGTGCAACCCCAGGACTGAACTATGGCTACACCTTC. Translation: CSATPGLNYGYTF. The rearrangement joins TRBV20-1 to TRBJ1-2, with unresolved D. With 6 bases removed from V and 2 bases from J, the gap between germline ends came to 13 bases. CDR3 size: 13 residues. Germline V gene lookup returns CDR1 DFQATT and CDR2 SNEGSKA (reference sequence).

V gene TRBV19 combines with J gene TRBJ1-6; TRBD1 might be the D (5 bases). The CDR3 extends over 16 amino acids. Germline CDR1 is LNHDA and CDR2 is SQIVND (reference sequence). V lost 4 bases to trimming and J lost 0 bases, with 10 bases between them. DNA of the CDR3: TGTGCCAGTAGTAATCCGGGACGCTCCTATAATTCACCCCTCCACTTT. It specifies CASSNPGRSYNSPLHF.

V and J are TRBV2 and TRBJ1-1; 7 bases fit TRBD1. In germline, CDR1 is SNHLY, CDR2 FYNNEI. The CDR3 is 14 residues long. V lost 8 bases to trimming and J lost 4 bases; unmatched junction nucleotides: 10. CDR3 DNA sequence: TGTGCCAGCGCGACAGGGTTCGAGGCCACTGAAGCTTTCTTT. This sequence encodes CASATGFEATEAFF.

This clonotype turned up a few times. V usage is TRBV4-2 and J usage is TRBJ2-1, with TRBD2 matching 8 bases. V gave up 3 bases and J gave up 9 bases; unmatched junction bases: 7. The CDR3 is made up of 14 amino acids. The V gene's germline CDR1 is LGHNA and CDR2 YNFKEQ. The CDR3 loop is CASSQPGLVGEQFF. CDR3 DNA sequence: TGTGCCAGCAGCCAGCCGGGACTAGTAGGTGAGCAGTTCTTC.

The gene calls are TRBV2 and TRBJ2-5, with D maybe TRBD2 (6 bases). The CDR3 has 15 residues. The V and J ends lost 7 bases and 5 bases respectively, with 20 bases between them. Germline V gene data show CDR1 as SNHLY and CDR2 as FYNNEI. CDR3 DNA: TGTGCCAGCAAAAATTCCCCAGGACTAAGTGAGACCCAGTACTTC. Encoded protein: CASKNSPGLSETQYF.

The chain links TRBV7-9 to TRBJ2-6; possible D gene TRBD2, 6 bases. The germline V and J ends were trimmed by 2 bases and 0 bases, with 11 bases remaining between them. The CDR3 has 17 amino acids. Germline V gene sequence: CDR1 SEHNR, CDR2 FQNEAQ (reference sequence). The chain's CDR3 is CASSLPRRVSGANVLTF. The CDR3 DNA follows: TGTGCCAGCAGCTTACCCCGGAGGGTCTCTGGGGCCAACGTCCTGACTTTC.

This clonotype was seen at least ten times. This chain joins TRBV20-1 and TRBJ1-1, with D possibly matching TRBD1 (6 bases). The germline CDR1 and CDR2 sequences are DFQATT and SNEGSKA (reference sequence). The V gene lost 3 bases and the J gene lost 4 bases, with 12 bases spanning the gap. The length of the CDR3 is 13 residues. The CDR3, as DNA: TGCAGTGCTAGGGCAGGAGGGGGCACTGAAGCTTTCTTT. It codes for CSARAGGGTEAFF.

J is TRBJ1-4 and V is TRBV2; 7 nucleotides align to TRBD1. The germline CDR1 and CDR2 sequences are SNHLY and FYNNEI. V trimming: 8 bases; J trimming: 5 bases; junction bases outside the gene matches: 8. CDR3 length: 14 amino acids. For the CDR3, the DNA is TGTGCCAGCCGATCGGGACAGATAAATGAAAAACTGTTTTTT. This gives the protein CASRSGQINEKLFF.

V usage is TRBV11-2 and J usage is TRBJ2-2; D not resolved. The germline V gene has CDR1 SGHAT and CDR2 FQNNGV. V lost 2 bases and J lost 0, with 16 bases in between. The CDR3 consists of 18 residues. CDR3 sequence: CASSLNLFQQTNTGELFF. The CDR3 DNA reads as TGTGCCAGCAGCTTAAACTTATTCCAGCAAACGAACACCGGGGAGCTGTTTTTT.